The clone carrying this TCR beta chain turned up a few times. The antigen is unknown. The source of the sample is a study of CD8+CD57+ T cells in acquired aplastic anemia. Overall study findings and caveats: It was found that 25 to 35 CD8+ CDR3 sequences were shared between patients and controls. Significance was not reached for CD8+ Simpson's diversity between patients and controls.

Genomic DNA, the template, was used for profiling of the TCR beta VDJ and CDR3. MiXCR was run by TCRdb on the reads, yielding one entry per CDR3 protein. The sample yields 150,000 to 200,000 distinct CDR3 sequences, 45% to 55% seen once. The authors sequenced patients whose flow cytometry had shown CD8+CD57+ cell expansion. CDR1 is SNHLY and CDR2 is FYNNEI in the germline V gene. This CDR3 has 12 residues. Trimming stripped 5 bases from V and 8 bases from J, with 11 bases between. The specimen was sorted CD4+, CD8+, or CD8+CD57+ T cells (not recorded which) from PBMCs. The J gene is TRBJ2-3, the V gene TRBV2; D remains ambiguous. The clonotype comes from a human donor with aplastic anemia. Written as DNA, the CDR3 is TGTGCCAGCAGTCCCGAGCTGGGTACGCAGTATTTT. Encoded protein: CASSPELGTQYF.